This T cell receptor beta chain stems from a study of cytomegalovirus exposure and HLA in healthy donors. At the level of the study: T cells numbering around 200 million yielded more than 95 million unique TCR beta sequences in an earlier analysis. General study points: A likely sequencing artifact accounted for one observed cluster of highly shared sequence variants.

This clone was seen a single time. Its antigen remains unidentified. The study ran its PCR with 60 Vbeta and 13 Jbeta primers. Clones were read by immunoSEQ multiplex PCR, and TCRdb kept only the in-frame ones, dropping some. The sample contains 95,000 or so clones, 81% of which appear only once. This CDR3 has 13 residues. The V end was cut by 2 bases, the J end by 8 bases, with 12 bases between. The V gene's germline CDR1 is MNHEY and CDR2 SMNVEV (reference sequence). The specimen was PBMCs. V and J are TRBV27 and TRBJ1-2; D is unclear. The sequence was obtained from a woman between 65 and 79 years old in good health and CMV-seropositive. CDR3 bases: TGTGCCAGCAGTTTAAATTCCGGGGTCGGCTACACCTTC. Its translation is CASSLNSGVGYTF.